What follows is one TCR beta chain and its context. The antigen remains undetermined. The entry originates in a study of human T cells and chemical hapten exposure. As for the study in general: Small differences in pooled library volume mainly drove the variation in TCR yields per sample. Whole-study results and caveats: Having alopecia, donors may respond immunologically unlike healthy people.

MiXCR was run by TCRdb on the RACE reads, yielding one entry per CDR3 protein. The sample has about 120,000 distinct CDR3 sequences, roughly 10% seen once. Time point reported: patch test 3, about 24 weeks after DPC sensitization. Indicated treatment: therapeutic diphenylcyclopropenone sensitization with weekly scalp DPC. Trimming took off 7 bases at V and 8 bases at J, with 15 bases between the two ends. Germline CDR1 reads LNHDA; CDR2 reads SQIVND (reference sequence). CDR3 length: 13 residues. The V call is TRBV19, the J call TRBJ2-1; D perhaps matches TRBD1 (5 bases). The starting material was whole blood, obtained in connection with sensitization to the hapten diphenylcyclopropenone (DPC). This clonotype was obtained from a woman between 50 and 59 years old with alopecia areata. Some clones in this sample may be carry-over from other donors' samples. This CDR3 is CASKGETLDEQFF. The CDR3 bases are TGTGCCAGTAAAGGGGAAACTCTGGATGAGCAGTTCTTC. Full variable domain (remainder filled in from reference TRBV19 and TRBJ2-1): DGGITQSPKYLFRKEGQNVTLSCEQNLNHDAMYWYRQDPGQGLRLIYYSQIVNDFQKGDIAEGYSVSREKKESFPLTVTSAQKNPTAFYLCASKGETLDEQFFGPGTRLTVL.